The source of this T cell receptor (beta chain) is a study of CXCR4 blockade with PD-1 therapy in pancreatic cancer. Whole-study findings and limits: Convergent selection by common tumor antigens was suggested by nucleotide rearrangement counts.

The germline CDR1 and CDR2 sequences are LNHDA and SQIVND (reference sequence). The CDR3 runs 13 residues. Between the trimmed V and J ends, which lost 3 bases and 5 bases, there was a span of 10 bases. About this clone itself: Its antigen remains unidentified.

The repertoire was sequenced with immunoSEQ multiplex PCR; TCRdb's copy has only in-frame clones and lacks some. Found here are 420 or so clones, approximately 70% of them singletons; the top ten hold under 20%. The rearrangement uses TRBV19 and TRBJ2-5; D gene uncertain. The origin of this receptor is a human donor with pancreatic ductal adenocarcinoma. The specimen comprised tumor tissue, sampled before culture. The DNA for the CDR3 is TGTGCCAGTAGTATTCAAGGGCGGGAGACCCAGTACTTC. It translates to CASSIQGRETQYF.